This TCR beta chain was observed in a study of T cell responses to AZD1222 COVID-19 vaccine. Study-level results: With two AZD1222 doses given, Spike-specific TCR breadth and depth both rose. Among the donors, most were white British and more were female, and clonal diversity was possibly underestimated. Distributed over spike, vaccine-associated CD4 TCRs predominated at 160-218 and 743-854. Baseline serostatus was positive in only a handful of AZD1222 recipients.

The CDR3 loop spans 15 amino acids. Germline V lookup: CDR1 LGHDT, CDR2 YNNKEL (reference sequence). V was cut by 0 bases and J by 1 base, with 9 bases left in between. Here immunoSEQ multiplex PCR was the method, and the copy in TCRdb shows in-frame clones only, minus some. The sample carries some 150,000 clones, roughly 90% recorded once. Comments on this clone: Its antigen remains unknown.

This sequence joins TRBV3-1 (or the pseudogene TRBV3-2) and TRBJ1-1; D call uncertain. The sequences come from peripheral blood, collected 28 days after the second AZD1222 dose. This TCR came from an adult who received the AZD1222 COVID-19 vaccine. The CDR3 sequence: CASSQEVSGNTEAFF. For the CDR3, the DNA is TGTGCCAGCAGCCAAGAAGTCTCGGGGAACACTGAAGCTTTCTTT.